The clone carrying this T cell receptor (beta chain) occurred once. Its antigen is unidentified. The sample originates from a study of shared clonotypes between healthy human individuals. About the research overall: Three CD4 naive, three CD4 memory, two CD8 naive and one CD8 memory plate were used per donor. General observations from the study: Naive subsets generally exceeded memory subsets in estimated richness. Clonotypes shared by all four donors outscored non-shared clonotypes in generation probability.

Every donor, a Caucasian adult, lived in Nashville, Tennessee. Using immunoSEQ multiplex PCR, the repertoire was profiled, and TCRdb retains in-frame clones only, with some absent. The table lists approximately 1.5 million clones, 97% to 99% of them singletons, with 0.36% in the top ten. Germline V gene sequence: CDR1 ENHRY, CDR2 SYGVKD. V was clipped by 6 bases and J by 0 bases, with 8 bases between them. The CDR3 contains 13 residues. The TCR sequence derives from a man aged 25-45 years in good health. Sequenced input: naive CD4+ T cells sorted from blood. Regarding subset: CD45RA+ positively selected. The chain uses TRBV10-3 and TRBJ1-2, with D perhaps TRBD1 (5 bases). CDR3 sequence (DNA): TGTGCCATCAGGGACAATGCTAACTATGGCTACACCTTC. This gives the protein CAIRDNANYGYTF.